The 14 T cell receptor beta chains given below trace back to one sample, sequenced in a study of T cells after somatic rescue of genetic block. TCRdb's table, derived via immunoSEQ multiplex PCR, lists solely in-frame clones and lacks some. There are around 100,000 clones in the sample; 85% to 95% occur only once, and around 1.5% lies in the top ten. The specimen was peripheral blood mononuclear cells (PBMCs). The receptor source for this set is a young woman.

The J gene is TRBJ2-7, the V gene TRBV9, with a tentative D call TRBD2 (5 bases). Germline assignment: CDR1 SGDLS and CDR2 YYNGEE. Trimming took off 0 bases at V and 2 bases at J, with 9 bases between the two ends. The CDR3 totals 14 residues. CDR3 in amino acids: CASSVEIGTYEQYF. In DNA form, the CDR3 reads TGTGCCAGCAGCGTAGAAATCGGGACCTACGAGCAGTACTTC.

V is TRBV7-9 and J is TRBJ1-1; D gene uncertain. The CDR3 has 13 amino acids. The V and J ends lost 1 base and 10 bases respectively, with 13 bases between them. The germline V gene encodes CDR1 SEHNR and CDR2 FQNEAQ (reference sequence). This CDR3 reads CASSLGLLQRAFF. The DNA of the CDR3 is TGTGCCAGCAGCTTAGGTCTCCTTCAGCGAGCTTTCTTT.

The chain uses TRBV29-1 and TRBJ2-1; 7 bases are a match to TRBD1. From germline, CDR1 is SQVTM and CDR2 ANQGSEA. J lost 6 bases, V lost 6 bases, and 14 bases had no gene match. The CDR3 totals 15 residues. For the CDR3, the DNA is TGCAGCGTCGGCGGATCGACAGGGACGGGCAATGAGCAGTTCTTC. Translating gives CSVGGSTGTGNEQFF.

The rearrangement joins TRBV9 to TRBJ1-5; 8 bases line up with TRBD1. The CDR3 has 15 residues. Germline CDR1 is SGDLS and CDR2 is YYNGEE. Losses at the gene ends were 0 bases for V and 6 bases for J; bases not matched to a gene: 5. This chain's CDR3 is CASSVDGTGIQPQHF. In DNA form, the CDR3 reads TGTGCCAGCAGCGTAGACGGGACAGGTATTCAGCCCCAGCATTTT.

The genes are TRBV6-5 and TRBJ1-2; 11 bases map to TRBD1. The CDR3 loop spans 14 amino acids. From germline, CDR1 is MNHEY and CDR2 SVGAGI. V was pared by 6 bases and J by 3 bases, with 3 bases of the junction left unmatched. The CDR3 sequence: CASRRTGGHYGYTF. For the CDR3, the DNA is TGTGCCAGCAGGAGGACAGGGGGCCACTATGGCTACACCTTC.

This chain connects TRBV11-3 to TRBJ1-1, with a possible D match to TRBD1 (5 bases). V lost 5 bases to trimming and J lost 5 bases, with 12 bases between them. There are 13 residues in the CDR3. The germline gives CDR1 SGHNT, CDR2 YENEEA. CDR3 DNA: TGTGCCAGCAGCCCTAGGGAGGGGACTGAAGCTTTCTTT. Translated: CASSPREGTEAFF.

The gene calls are TRBV6-5 and TRBJ2-5; 8 bases match TRBD2. The CDR3 covers 15 residues. With 2 bases clipped from V and 5 bases from J, the junction kept 7 bases outside the gene matches. In germline, CDR1 is MNHEY, CDR2 SVGAGI. The CDR3 nucleotides read TGTGCCAGCAGTTACGGGATAGCGGGAATGGAGACCCAGTACTTC. Translating it yields CASSYGIAGMETQYF.

The chain recombines TRBV7-2 with TRBJ2-2, with D hard to call. The length of the CDR3 is 14 residues. Germline V CDR1 and CDR2: SGHTA, FQGNSA. V lost 5 bases to trimming and J lost 2 bases, with 9 bases between them. The CDR3 sequence is CASSMDYNTGELFF. The CDR3 DNA sequence: TGTGCCAGCAGCATGGATTACAACACCGGGGAGCTGTTTTTT. Combining the CDR3 with reference TRBV7-2 and TRBJ2-2 gives the whole variable domain GAGVSQSPSNKVTEKGKDVELRCDPISGHTALYWYRQSLGQGLEFLIYFQGNSAPDKSGLPSDRFSAERTGGSVSTLTIQRTQQEDSAVYLCASSMDYNTGELFFGEGSRLTVL.

The chain is built from TRBV7-8 and TRBJ2-5; D is ambiguous. This CDR3 region has 15 residues. Germline CDR1 and CDR2: SGHVS and FQNEAQ. The V and J ends lost 6 bases and 1 base respectively, with 15 bases between them. CDR3 loop: CASRGRWRSQETQYF. DNA of the CDR3: TGTGCCAGCAGGGGAAGATGGCGGAGCCAAGAGACCCAGTACTTC.

J is TRBJ2-7 and V is TRBV5-6, with D possibly TRBD1 on 6 matching bases. The length of the CDR3 is 15 residues. CDR1 is SGHDT, CDR2 YYEEEE, per germline. Trimming took 3 bases from V and 4 from J, leaving 17 bases between them. Written as DNA, the CDR3 is TGTGCCAGCAGCTACGTCCGGGACAACCTTTACGAGCAGTACTTC. It codes for CASSYVRDNLYEQYF.

V usage is TRBV5-1 and J usage is TRBJ2-3, with a possible D match to TRBD1 (6 bases). The CDR3 covers 15 residues. CDR1 is SGHRS and CDR2 is YFSETQ in the germline V gene. Deletions cut 6 bases from V and 0 bases from J, with 14 bases between. CDR3 residues: CASKRGTTSTDTQYF. In DNA form, the CDR3 reads TGCGCCAGCAAGAGGGGGACCACTAGCACAGATACGCAGTATTTT.

The chain is built from TRBV9 and TRBJ2-1; D gene uncertain. The V end lost 2 bases, the J end lost 6 bases, and 15 bases lay between the germline ends. The CDR3 extends over 15 amino acids. CDR1 is SGDLS and CDR2 is YYNGEE in the germline V gene. CDR3: CASSVETLSSNEQFF. The CDR3 coding sequence is TGTGCCAGCAGCGTTGAGACTCTAAGTTCCAATGAGCAGTTCTTC.

This clone was seen once. J is TRBJ2-5 and V is TRBV19; maybe TRBD2 (6 bases). Trimming shortened V by 5 bases and J by 2 bases, and 9 bases separated the two germline ends. The CDR3 runs to 13 residues. The germline V gene has CDR1 LNHDA and CDR2 SQIVND (reference sequence). CDR3 in DNA: TGTGCCAGTAGTTTGAGCGGGCAAGAGACCCAGTACTTC. Amino acids: CASSLSGQETQYF.

The V call is TRBV7-9, the J call TRBJ2-5; possible D gene TRBD2, 5 bases. Germline CDR1 is SEHNR and CDR2 is FQNEAQ (reference sequence). The V and J ends lost 3 bases and 3 bases respectively, with 11 bases between them. The CDR3 consists of 14 residues. The DNA for the CDR3 is TGTGCCAGCAGCTTTGGTGTGAGGGAAGAGACCCAGTACTTC. Amino acids: CASSFGVREETQYF.